Presented here are 3 T cell receptor beta chains from one specimen sequenced in a study of blood T cell repertoires in COVID-19. Using immunoSEQ multiplex PCR, the repertoire was profiled, and TCRdb retains in-frame clones only, with some absent. The repertoire holds about 250,000 clones, just over 85% seen once, with roughly 15% in the top ten. Sequencing was carried out using PBMCs or T cells enriched from blood (not recorded which). These receptor sequences come from a man aged 18 to 29 who had recovered from COVID-19.

V and J are TRBV14 and TRBJ2-5; 9 nucleotides line up with TRBD2. The CDR3 consists of 15 residues. Germline V gives CDR1 SGHDN, CDR2 FVKESK. V was clipped by 4 bases and J by 7 bases; unmatched bases: 10. The CDR3, as DNA: TGTGCCAGCAGCCTTAGCGGGGGTTCTTGGTGGACCCAGTACTTC. Translating gives CASSLSGGSWWTQYF. The variable domain in full, completed from reference TRBV14 and TRBJ2-5, reads EAGVTQFPSHSVIEKGQTVTLRCDPISGHDNLYWYRRVMGKEIKFLLHFVKESKQDESGMPNNRFLAERTGGTYSTLKVQPAELEDSGVYFCASSLSGGSWWTQYFGPGTRLLVL.

CDR3 sequence: CASGQGNTGELFF. CDR3 DNA: TGCGCCAGCGGGCAGGGGAACACCGGGGAGCTGTTTTTT. The chain carries TRBV5-1 and TRBJ2-2, with D maybe TRBD1 (5 bases). Between the trimmed V and J ends, which lost 7 bases and 1 base, there was a span of 8 bases. This CDR3 contains 13 residues. Germline CDR1 and CDR2: SGHRS and YFSETQ. Based on the CDR3 plus reference TRBV5-1 and TRBJ2-2, the full variable domain is KAGVTQTPRYLIKTRGQQVTLSCSPISGHRSVSWYQQTPGQGLQFLFEYFSETQRNKGNFPGRFSGRQFSNSRSEMNVSTLELGDSALYLCASGQGNTGELFFGEGSRLTVL.

The chain couples TRBV19 to TRBJ2-6; D might be TRBD2 (6 bases). Germline loops: CDR1 LNHDA, CDR2 SQIVND (reference sequence). Between the trimmed V and J ends, which lost 5 bases and 0 bases, there was a span of 11 bases. There are 16 residues in the CDR3. The CDR3 region has the DNA TGTGCCAGTAGTCGAGGTAGCGGCTCTGGGGCCAACGTCCTGACTTTC. Its translation: CASSRGSGSGANVLTF.